This T cell receptor (beta chain) was observed in a study of blood T cells in healthy people across ages. A J-beta primer mix and a sample-barcoded 5' primer were used in a second PCR of about 7 to 12 cycles. A tag from a template-switch adaptor with 12 random nucleotides marked each cDNA molecule. TCRdb itself ran the 5' RACE reads through MiXCR, one entry per CDR3 protein. The sample gives around 780,000 distinct CDR3 sequences, about 56% of which show up once; about a quarter is in the top ten. As to this clonotype: Its target is unknown.

Study-wide points: A strong correlation was found between TCR beta diversity and the percentage of naive T cells. Donors of long life had a larger count of naive CD4+ cells and greater diversity than aged donors.

The V gene's germline CDR1 is SQVTM and CDR2 ANQGSEA. V lost 4 bases and J 0 bases, leaving 12 bases between the germline ends. CDR3 length: 15 amino acids. The source material was blood. The receptor was isolated from a man aged 40-49 years in good health. V usage is TRBV29-1 and J usage is TRBJ2-2, with D perhaps matching TRBD2 (7 bases). CDR3 region: CSVVGGTPNTGELFF. The CDR3 DNA sequence: TGCAGCGTTGTGGGGGGGACACCGAACACCGGGGAGCTGTTTTTT.